These 12 T cell receptor beta chains came from one sample sequenced in a study of blood T cell repertoires in COVID-19. Clones were sequenced by immunoSEQ multiplex PCR, and TCRdb holds only the in-frame ones, with some missing. This table has under 300,000 clones, 83% appearing once. Input material: peripheral blood. These receptors came from a woman aged 50 to 60 who had recovered from COVID-19.

This clone was picked up one time. V and J are TRBV5-1 and TRBJ1-2, with a weak D call TRBD1 (6 bases). V lost 0 bases to trimming and J lost 2 bases, with 11 bases between them. Germline V lookup: CDR1 SGHRS, CDR2 YFSETQ. This CDR3 comprises 15 residues. The CDR3 spells CASSLDRGANYGYTF. The DNA of the CDR3 is TGCGCCAGCAGCTTGGATCGGGGGGCGAACTATGGCTACACCTTC.

The genes are TRBV27 and TRBJ1-2, with TRBD1 identical over 7 bases. The CDR3 contains 15 residues. Germline CDR1 is MNHEY and CDR2 is SMNVEV (reference sequence). V dropped 4 bases and J dropped 7; count of bases not matched to a gene: 12. CDR3 bases: TGTGCCAGCAGTTCCTACCCGTCGACAGGGTCTGGCTACACCTTC. This encodes CASSSYPSTGSGYTF.

In DNA, the CDR3 is TGTGCCAGCAGCTCGGGGTCAAGGGTACGGGGGCAGTTCTTC. It encodes CASSSGSRVRGQFF. The chain joins TRBV14 to TRBJ2-1, with TRBD2 as a possible D gene (5 bases). CDR3 size: 14 residues. V was cut by 5 bases and J by 12 bases, with 20 bases left in between. Per germline, CDR1 SGHDN and CDR2 FVKESK.

The chain uses TRBV18 and TRBJ2-3; 8 bases are shared with TRBD1. V trimming: 4 bases; J trimming: 3 bases; junction bases outside the gene matches: 6. The CDR3 consists of 15 residues. Germline V lookup: CDR1 KGHSH, CDR2 LQKENI. CDR3 nucleotide sequence: TGTGCCAGCTCACTACAGGGGGGCGCGACAGATACGCAGTATTTT. Residues: CASSLQGGATDTQYF.

V gene TRBV28 combines with J gene TRBJ1-4; TRBD1 matches 9 bases. The CDR3 has 16 amino acids. Germline V gene sequence: CDR1 MDHEN, CDR2 SYDVKM. Trimming took 1 base from V and 6 from J; bases not matched to a gene: 6. The CDR3 is CASSLFQGQGYEKLFF. CDR3 DNA sequence: TGTGCCAGCAGTTTATTTCAGGGACAGGGTTATGAAAAACTGTTTTTT.

The chain recombines TRBV7-2 with TRBJ1-2; 12 bases fit TRBD1. The CDR3 length is 14 residues. The junction had 1 base not matched to a gene; V was cut back by 5 bases and J by 3 bases. Germline lookup yields CDR1 SGHTA and CDR2 FQGNSA. The CDR3 region has the DNA TGTGCCAGCAGCGGGACAGGGGGCGACTATGGCTACACCTTC. It is translated as CASSGTGGDYGYTF.

The table lists this clone with a few counts. This rearrangement joins TRBV28 to TRBJ2-7, with D possibly TRBD1 on 5 matching bases. The length of the CDR3 is 16 residues. V was cut by 6 bases and J by 0 bases, with 18 bases left in between. Germline-derived CDR1 and CDR2 are MDHEN and SYDVKM. The CDR3 region is CASSPPTSGHSYEQYF. The CDR3 region has the DNA TGTGCCAGCAGCCCACCCACGTCCGGACACTCCTACGAGCAGTACTTC.

This clone was detected only once. The chain uses TRBV28 and TRBJ2-5; TRBD1 aligns across 8 bases. The CDR3 totals 15 residues. Germline V lookup: CDR1 MDHEN, CDR2 SYDVKM. V trimming: 6 bases; J trimming: 4 bases; junction bases outside the gene matches: 10. The CDR3 DNA sequence: TGTGCCAGCAGCTCCCCCGCAGGGGGCTTAGAGACCCAGTACTTC. Translating gives CASSSPAGGLETQYF.

This clone is a singleton in its sample. This chain links TRBV18 with TRBJ1-3; 8 bases are shared with TRBD1. This CDR3 comprises 15 residues. Per the germline V gene, CDR1 is KGHSH and CDR2 is LQKENI. Germline trimming cut 2 bases from V and 1 base from J; bases unmatched to any gene: 1. For the CDR3, the DNA is TGTGCCAGCTCACCAGGGGACAGGTCTGGAAACACCATATATTTT. Its protein product is CASSPGDRSGNTIYF.

V usage is TRBV7-2 and J usage is TRBJ1-4; 7 positions agree with TRBD1. Germline V lookup: CDR1 SGHTA, CDR2 FQGNSA. V shed 3 bases, J shed 8 bases, and the junction held 9 bases outside the gene matches. The CDR3 covers 15 residues. This chain's CDR3 is CASSFRQGVVEKLFF. In DNA, the CDR3 is TGTGCCAGCAGCTTCCGACAGGGTGTGGTGGAAAAACTGTTTTTT.

This clone was seen only a few times. V and J are TRBV4-3 and TRBJ2-7, with 8 positions matching TRBD1. J lost 7 bases, V lost 0 bases, and 8 bases had no gene match. Germline V gene lookup returns CDR1 LGHNA and CDR2 YSLEER. The CDR3 covers 15 residues. Here the CDR3 reads CASSQEGQGAGEQYF. The DNA of the CDR3 is TGCGCCAGCAGCCAAGAAGGGCAGGGGGCGGGAGAGCAGTACTTC.

The J gene is TRBJ1-6, the V gene TRBV2; unclear D gene. The length of the CDR3 is 15 residues. Trimming took 6 bases from V and 8 from J, leaving 17 bases between them. The germline V gene encodes CDR1 SNHLY and CDR2 FYNNEI. The CDR3 DNA reads as TGTGCCAGCAGCGATAGTAGAATCATACATTCACCCCTCCACTTT. This translates into CASSDSRIIHSPLHF.